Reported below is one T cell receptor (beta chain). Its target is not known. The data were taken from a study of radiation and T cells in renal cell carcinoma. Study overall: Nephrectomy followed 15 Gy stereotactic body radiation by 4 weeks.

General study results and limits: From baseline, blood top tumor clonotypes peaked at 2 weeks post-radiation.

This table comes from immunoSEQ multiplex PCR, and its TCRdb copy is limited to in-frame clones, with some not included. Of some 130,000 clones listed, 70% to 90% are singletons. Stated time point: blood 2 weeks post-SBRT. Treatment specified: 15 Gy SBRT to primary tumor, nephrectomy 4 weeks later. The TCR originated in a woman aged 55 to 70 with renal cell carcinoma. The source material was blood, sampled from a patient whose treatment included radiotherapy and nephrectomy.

This CDR3 is CASSFSAAPDQPQHF. CDR3 nucleotides: TGTGCCAGCAGCTTCTCGGCAGCCCCCGATCAGCCCCAGCATTTT. The V and J genes are TRBV7-2 and TRBJ1-5; D call uncertain. Trimming removed 3 bases from V and 5 bases from J, with 14 bases in between. The CDR3 is made up of 15 amino acids. Germline lookup yields CDR1 SGHTA and CDR2 FQGNSA.